The clone carrying this TCR beta chain was detected a few times. Its antigen is unknown. This sample is drawn from a study of response to subunit inactivated influenza vaccine. Whole-study findings and limits: A suggestion made by the authors is that each seasonal influenza vaccination recruits few new T cells.

TCRdb called the RT-PCR reads again in MiXCR, with one record for every CDR3 protein. The sample includes approximately 530,000 distinct CDR3 sequences, under 9% of them seen just once. V was cut by 2 bases and J by 6 bases, with 14 bases left in between. This CDR3 is 15 amino acids long. Looked up from germline, CDR1 is LNHDA and CDR2 is SQIVND (reference sequence). The specimen was PBMCs from blood, collected 23 months after vaccination. The chain couples TRBV19 to TRBJ1-5, with D unclear. The receptor's source is a man aged 45 to 75 who received an inactivated influenza vaccine. CDR3 nucleotides: TGTGCCAGTAGTATATACAGTGGGGTCGGTCAGCCCCAGCATTTT. Translation gives CASSIYSGVGQPQHF.